This T cell receptor beta chain was identified during a study of OX40 agonist ivuxolimab in advanced cancers. Study-level results: At doses 0.1 to 3.0 mg/kg, CD4+ and CD8+ clones expanded.

In germline, CDR1 is SEHNR, CDR2 FQNEAQ (reference sequence). V lost 8 bases and J 0 bases, leaving 16 bases between the germline ends. CDR3 length: 15 amino acids. Clones were read by immunoSEQ multiplex PCR, and TCRdb kept only the in-frame ones, dropping some. The top ten clones hold more than 0.5% of a sample with 75,000 to 95,000 clones, about four fifths of them seen once. Remarks on this clone: Antigen: not known.

Autoimmune disease history or systemic immunosuppression excluded patients. The chain uses TRBV7-9 and TRBJ1-1, with D perhaps TRBD1 (6 bases). The sequenced sample was CD4+ or CD8+ T cells sorted from blood, obtained in a trial of the OX40 agonist ivuxolimab. The source of this sequence is an adult with an advanced solid tumor such as melanoma, head and neck, liver or kidney cancer. CDR3 DNA sequence: TGTGCCAGCCTCCCGAGGGGGGGGCTGAACACTGAAGCTTTCTTT. It encodes CASLPRGGLNTEAFF.